These T cell receptor beta chains were read from a single sample in a study of cytomegalovirus exposure and HLA in healthy donors. Profiled with immunoSEQ multiplex PCR; TCRdb holds only in-frame clones, not every one. The data show around 130,000 clones, with around 8.5% seen just once and less than 7% held by the top ten. The sequencing input was PBMCs. The receptors shown here come from a man aged 40-49 years in good health and CMV-seronegative. The CDR3 runs from the conserved cysteine through the conserved F or W. Clone size, where shown, is once, few, many, or a class for clones that have expanded.

CASSSDRDSGNTIYF TRBV5-4 few
CASSFPTSGGPYEQYF TRBV2 few
CASSLSPPETQYF TRBV28 few
CASSLDSYGYTF TRBV5-4 few
CASRRGARETGELFF TRBV5-1 .
CAWSNQGAGELFF TRBV30 .
CAISGVTSGQETQYF TRBV10-3 .
CATKQAANTEAFF TRBV11-2 .
CASTMDRVTYGYTF TRBV6-1 .
CASSPRGQGSTDTQYF TRBV7-2 .
CASSQEEGTGANVLTF TRBV4-3 medium-sized
CASSFGRAGDPYNEQFF TRBV11-2 .
CASSLTGTSGGYNEQFF TRBV5-6 few
CASSSPGHFQETQYF TRBV21-1 .
CASSDRQGHEQFF TRBV27 .
CASSIPGLADTQYF TRBV11-2 .
CASSQDWDQPQHF TRBV6-5 few
CASSLGARGGTDTQYF TRBV11-3 .
CASSSSGTGLAEAFF TRBV5-1 .
CSGKRVTEAFF TRBV29-1 few
CASSLDRTGSFHEQFF TRBV7-9 few
CASSYGTSGGANTQYF TRBV6-5 .
CSVAGGANYNEQFF TRBV29-1 once
CASSQASRLAGGLNEQFF TRBV4-2 few
CASSFGGGNTIYF TRBV19 .
CASSERGDAGAYNEQFF TRBV2 few
CASSSRGNEQFF TRBV27 few
CASSLGVSEYQPQHF TRBV7-9 .
CASSWGGNTGELFF TRBV27 few
CSVVLAGTTGELFF TRBV29-1 .
CASSLGAGGFQETQYF TRBV5-1 many
CASSSQVRSNQPQHF TRBV2 .
CAIRGVLSSSGNTIYF TRBV10-3 .
CASSEEQGRSEAFF TRBV6-1 many
CASSPPGLAGIGGELFF TRBV18 .
CASSSPEGEETQYF TRBV5-1 few
CASSLAALAGGPQETQYF TRBV7-2 .
CARGVGFEFGYTF TRBV30 few
CATQGHYEQYF TRBV19 .
CASSSQGAVKDYGYTF TRBV28 few
CASSDYAHNEQFF TRBV6-1 .
CAWSGQGKYSGANVLTF TRBV30 .
CASSRRDRPYEQYF TRBV7-8 .
CASSIRGVNEKLFF TRBV19 few
CASSPDRGDIQYF TRBV7-2 .
CASSLPSGGANEQFF TRBV13 few
CASSRTSGGETQYF TRBV7-2 .
CASSHTGTAYEQYF TRBV4-2 few
CASSQTTGVDQPQHF TRBV4-1 few
CAWRETGAGELFF TRBV30 few